Listed here is a single T cell receptor beta chain. No antigen is known for it. 5'RACE primed at constant segments yielded TCR alpha and TCR beta cDNA libraries bearing sample barcodes and UMIs. TCRdb processed the 5' RACE reads anew with MiXCR; each CDR3 protein has one entry. This sample has roughly 400,000 distinct CDR3 sequences, with 16% found just once. The V and J ends lost 1 base and 10 bases, in that order; junction bases with no gene match: 12. The CDR3 has 16 residues. The germline V gene has CDR1 SGHRS and CDR2 YFSETQ. The sample belongs to a study of T-cell memory formation after mild COVID-19. Findings of the study overall: Prior to infection, memory already included some responding clones, suggesting cross-reactive memory joined. Later expanders leaned toward CD4+, whereas clones contracting from day 15 to 85 were balanced CD4/CD8. CD4+ clones that contracted lay mainly in CM and EM; CD8+ ones lay in EMRA.

The sequencing input was PBMCs or a T cell subset sorted from them (not recorded which). This sequence originates from a man between 18 and 35 years old who had mild COVID-19 (a few samples of this study predate the infection). Cell type and time point are not known. The chain couples TRBV5-1 to TRBJ2-1; TRBD2 matches 9 bases. The CDR3, as DNA: TGCGCCAGCAGCTTGCGGCTAGCGGGAACCAATACAGAGCAGTTCTTC. It translates to CASSLRLAGTNTEQFF.